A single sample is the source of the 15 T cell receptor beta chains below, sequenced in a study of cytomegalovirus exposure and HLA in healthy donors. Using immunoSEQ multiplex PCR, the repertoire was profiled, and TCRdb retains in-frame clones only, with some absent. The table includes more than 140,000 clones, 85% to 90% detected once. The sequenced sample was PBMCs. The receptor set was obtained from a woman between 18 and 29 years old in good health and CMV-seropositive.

This CDR3 reads CASSLNIIGGRGRETQYF. The CDR3 DNA is TGTGCCAGCAGCTTGAACATCATAGGCGGGAGGGGTAGAGAGACCCAGTACTTC. The chain links TRBV5-4 to TRBJ2-5; TRBD2 matches at 9 bases. The length of the CDR3 is 18 residues. Germline V CDR1 and CDR2: SGHNT, YYREEE (reference sequence). V was clipped by 1 base and J by 4 bases; unmatched bases: 14.

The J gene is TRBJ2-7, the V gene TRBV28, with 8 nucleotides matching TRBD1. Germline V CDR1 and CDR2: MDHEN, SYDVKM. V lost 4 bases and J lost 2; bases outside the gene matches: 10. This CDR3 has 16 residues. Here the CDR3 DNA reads TGTGCCAGCAGTTCGATTAAGACAGGGGCCCCCTACGAGCAGTACTTC. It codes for CASSSIKTGAPYEQYF.

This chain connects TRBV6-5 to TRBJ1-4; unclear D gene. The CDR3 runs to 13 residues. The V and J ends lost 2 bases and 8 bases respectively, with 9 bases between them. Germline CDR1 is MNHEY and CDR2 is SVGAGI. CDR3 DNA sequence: TGTGCCAGCAGTTACCGTCCTAGCGAAAAACTGTTTTTT. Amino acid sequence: CASSYRPSEKLFF.

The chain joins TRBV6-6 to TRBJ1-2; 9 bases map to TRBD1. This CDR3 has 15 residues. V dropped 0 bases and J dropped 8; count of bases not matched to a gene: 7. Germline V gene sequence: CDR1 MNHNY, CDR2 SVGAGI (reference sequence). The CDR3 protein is CASSYSIGQGYGYTF. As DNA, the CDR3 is TGTGCCAGCAGTTACTCAATAGGACAGGGGTACGGCTACACCTTC.

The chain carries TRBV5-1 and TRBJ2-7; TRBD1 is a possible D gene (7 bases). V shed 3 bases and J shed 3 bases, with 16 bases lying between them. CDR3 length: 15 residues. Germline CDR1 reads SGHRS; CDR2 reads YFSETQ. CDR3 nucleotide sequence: TGCGCCAGCAGCTCGCCGGGGGCAGGGGGCTACGAGCAGTACTTC. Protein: CASSSPGAGGYEQYF.

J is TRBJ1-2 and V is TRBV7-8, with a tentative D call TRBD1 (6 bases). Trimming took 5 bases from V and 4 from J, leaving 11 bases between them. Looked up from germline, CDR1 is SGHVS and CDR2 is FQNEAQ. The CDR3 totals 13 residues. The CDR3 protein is CASSPDRSYGYTF. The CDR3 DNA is TGTGCCAGCAGCCCCGACAGGAGCTATGGCTACACCTTC.

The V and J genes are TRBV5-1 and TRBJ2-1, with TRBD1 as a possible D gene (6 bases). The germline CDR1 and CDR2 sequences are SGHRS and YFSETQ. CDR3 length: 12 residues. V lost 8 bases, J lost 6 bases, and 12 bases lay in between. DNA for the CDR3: TGCGCCAGTGGGACAAGAGGCAATGAGCAGTTCTTC. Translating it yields CASGTRGNEQFF. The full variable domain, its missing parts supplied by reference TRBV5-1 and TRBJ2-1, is KAGVTQTPRYLIKTRGQQVTLSCSPISGHRSVSWYQQTPGQGLQFLFEYFSETQRNKGNFPGRFSGRQFSNSRSEMNVSTLELGDSALYLCASGTRGNEQFFGPGTRLTVL.

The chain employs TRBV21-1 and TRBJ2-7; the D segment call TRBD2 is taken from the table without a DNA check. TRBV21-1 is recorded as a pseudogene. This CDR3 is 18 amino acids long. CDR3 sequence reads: CASSKERRDFESSYEQYF. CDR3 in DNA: TGTGCCAGCAGCAAGGAACGGCGGGATTTTGAAAGCTCCTACGAGCAGTACTTC.

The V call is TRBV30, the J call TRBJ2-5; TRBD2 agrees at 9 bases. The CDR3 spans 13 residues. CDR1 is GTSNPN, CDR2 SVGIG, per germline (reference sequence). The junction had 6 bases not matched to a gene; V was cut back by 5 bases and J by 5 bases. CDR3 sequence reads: CAWLAGVSETQYF. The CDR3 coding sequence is TGTGCCTGGTTAGCGGGAGTTTCGGAGACCCAGTACTTC.

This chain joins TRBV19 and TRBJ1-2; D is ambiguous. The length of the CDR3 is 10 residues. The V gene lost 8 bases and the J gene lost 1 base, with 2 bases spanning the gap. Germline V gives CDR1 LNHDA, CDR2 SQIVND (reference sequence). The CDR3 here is CASYNYGYTF. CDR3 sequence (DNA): TGTGCCAGTTATAACTATGGCTACACCTTC.

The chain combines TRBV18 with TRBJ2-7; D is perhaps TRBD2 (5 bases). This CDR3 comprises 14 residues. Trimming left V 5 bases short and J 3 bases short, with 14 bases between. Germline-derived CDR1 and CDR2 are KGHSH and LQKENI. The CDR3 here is CASSAQRADYEQYF. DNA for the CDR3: TGTGCCAGCTCAGCGCAGAGGGCGGACTACGAGCAGTACTTC.

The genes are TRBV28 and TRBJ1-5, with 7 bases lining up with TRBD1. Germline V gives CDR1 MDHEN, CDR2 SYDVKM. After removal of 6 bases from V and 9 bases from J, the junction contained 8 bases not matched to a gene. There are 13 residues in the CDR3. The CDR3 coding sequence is TGTGCCAGCAGACAACAGGGGACGAGGCCCCAGCATTTT. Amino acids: CASRQQGTRPQHF.

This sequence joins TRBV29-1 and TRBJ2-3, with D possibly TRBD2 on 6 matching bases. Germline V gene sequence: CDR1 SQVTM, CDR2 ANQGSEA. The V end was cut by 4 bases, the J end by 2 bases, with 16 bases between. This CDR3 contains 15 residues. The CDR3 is CSVVLGSGATDTQYF. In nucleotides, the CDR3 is TGCAGCGTTGTTCTGGGTTCGGGAGCCACAGATACGCAGTATTTT.

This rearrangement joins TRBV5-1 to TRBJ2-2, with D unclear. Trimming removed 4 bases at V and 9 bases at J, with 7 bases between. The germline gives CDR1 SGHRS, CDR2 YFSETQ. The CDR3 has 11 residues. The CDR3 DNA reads TGCGCCAGCAGCCCCGACAGGGAGCTGTTTTTT. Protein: CASSPDRELFF.

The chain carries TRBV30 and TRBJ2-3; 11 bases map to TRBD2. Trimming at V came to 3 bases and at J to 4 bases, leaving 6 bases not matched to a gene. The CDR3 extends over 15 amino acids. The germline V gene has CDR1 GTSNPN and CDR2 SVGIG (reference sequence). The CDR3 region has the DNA TGTGCCTGGAGAACTAGCGGGAGTGGGGCAGATACGCAGTATTTT. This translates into CAWRTSGSGADTQYF.